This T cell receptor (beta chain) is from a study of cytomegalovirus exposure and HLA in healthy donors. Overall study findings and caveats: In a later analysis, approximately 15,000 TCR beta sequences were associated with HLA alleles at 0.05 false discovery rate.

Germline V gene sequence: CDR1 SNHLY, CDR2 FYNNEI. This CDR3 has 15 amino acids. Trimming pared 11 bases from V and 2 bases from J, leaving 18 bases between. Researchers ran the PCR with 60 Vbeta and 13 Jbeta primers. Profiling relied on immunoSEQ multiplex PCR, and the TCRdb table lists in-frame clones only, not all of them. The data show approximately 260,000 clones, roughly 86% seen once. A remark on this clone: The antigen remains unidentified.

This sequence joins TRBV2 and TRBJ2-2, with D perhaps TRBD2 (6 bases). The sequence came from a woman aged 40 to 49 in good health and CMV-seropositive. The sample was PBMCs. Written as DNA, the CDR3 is TGTGCCTTTTATCGGAGGGCCCCTAACACCGGGGAGCTGTTTTTT. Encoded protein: CAFYRRAPNTGELFF.